Described below is a single T cell receptor (beta chain) sequence and its context. What it binds is not known. The data were taken from a study of cytomegalovirus exposure and HLA in healthy donors. A multiplex PCR was run with 60 Vbeta primers and 13 Jbeta primers. TCRdb's copy holds only in-frame clones and misses some; the assay was immunoSEQ multiplex PCR. The profile shows some 65,000 clones, just over 65% of them singletons. Study results and caveats: As confirmed in vitro, three CMV-associated chains were specific for CMV antigens.

Germline V CDR1 and CDR2: SGHRS, YFSETQ. Trimming cost V 0 bases and J 0 bases; bases outside gene matches: 4. There are 16 residues in the CDR3. Sample: PBMCs. J is TRBJ2-7 and V is TRBV5-1, with 9 bases identical to TRBD1. This receptor was taken from a woman in her thirties in good health and CMV-seronegative. The CDR3 nucleotides read TGCGCCAGCAGCTTGGGGACAGGGGTGAGCTCCTACGAGCAGTACTTC. This codes for CASSLGTGVSSYEQYF.